The 14 T cell receptor beta chains presented below share a single source sample, sequenced in a study of blood T cells in healthy people across ages (dated by TCRdb to 2013 to 2016). Receptor amplification or capture employed 5' RACE. Sequencing relied on an Illumina HiSeq 2500. A second PCR of roughly 7 to 12 cycles was run with a J-beta primer mix and a sample-barcoded 5' primer. The public reads were quality trimmed at Q25 with fastp and then assembled into clones with MiXCR by TCRdb, keeping productive beta chains. For every CDR3 protein sequence, its rows merge into one entry that carries the most common genes and DNA. In this sample the table shows about 760,000 distinct CDR3 sequences, 56% of which occur a single time. The leading ten clones occupy around a quarter of the sample. The sequenced material came from blood. Receptors were obtained from a man aged 35-49 years in good health.

The chain carries TRBV4-2 and TRBJ2-7, with a tentative D call TRBD2 (6 bases). The V gene lost 4 bases and the J gene lost 7 bases, with 23 bases spanning the gap. Germline-derived CDR1 and CDR2 are LGHNA and YNFKEQ. The CDR3 runs to 16 residues. CDR3 DNA sequence: TGTGCCAGCAGCCTGCGTGGAGACCGGGACTTCGATGAGCAGTACTTC. This encodes CASSLRGDRDFDEQYF.

This clonotype appeared a few times. This CDR3 reads CASSLNSMTGYFNEQFF. The CDR3 DNA follows: TGTGCCAGCAGCTTAAACTCTATGACAGGGTACTTCAATGAGCAGTTCTTC. This chain joins TRBV11-1 and TRBJ2-1; TRBD1 agrees at 7 bases. J gave up 6 bases and V 2 bases, and 13 bases lay outside the gene matches. This CDR3 has 17 residues. Looked up from germline, CDR1 is SGHAT and CDR2 is FQDESV (reference sequence). The variable domain in full, with the rest retrieved from reference TRBV11-1 and TRBJ2-1, is EAEVAQSPRYKITEKSQAVAFWCDPISGHATLYWYRQILGQGPELLVQFQDESVVDDSQLPKDRFSAERLKGVDSTLKIQPAELGDSAMYLCASSLNSMTGYFNEQFFGPGTRLTVL.

V is TRBV29-1 and J is TRBJ2-7; D perhaps matches TRBD1 (6 bases). Trimming left V 6 bases short and J 2 bases short, with 17 bases between. The CDR3 has 14 residues. In germline, CDR1 is SQVTM, CDR2 ANQGSEA. The CDR3 DNA reads as TGCAGCGTGCAAACCGGGACATTTCCCTACGAGCAGTACTTC. This codes for CSVQTGTFPYEQYF.

As concerns this clonotype: A read error may produce the germline difference seen at one junction end. The rearrangement joins TRBV7-9 to TRBJ2-4; D possibly corresponds to TRBD1 (6 bases). Germline assignment: CDR1 SEHNR and CDR2 FQNEAQ (reference sequence). This CDR3 is 16 amino acids long. CDR3 sequence: CVSSPPGHLAKNIQYF. The CDR3 nucleotides read TGTGTCAGCAGCCCCCCGGGACACCTAGCCAAAAACATTCAGTACTTC.

V and J are TRBV5-1 and TRBJ2-6; 8 nucleotides agree with TRBD1. Germline CDR1 reads SGHRS; CDR2 reads YFSETQ. The CDR3 sequence is 18 residues long. Trimming at V came to 0 bases and at J to 1 base, leaving 6 bases not matched to a gene. The CDR3: CASSLDGQGGSGANVLTF. CDR3 bases: TGCGCCAGCAGCTTGGACGGACAGGGCGGTTCTGGGGCCAACGTCCTGACTTTC.

The rearrangement uses TRBV9 and TRBJ2-3; possible D gene TRBD2, 6 bases. V lost 0 bases and J 1 base, leaving 15 bases between the germline ends. Germline CDR1 is SGDLS and CDR2 is YYNGEE. The CDR3 has 17 residues. The CDR3 DNA follows: TGTGCCAGCAGCGTAGGGTCCCTAACGGGGGGCACAGATACGCAGTATTTT. Its translation: CASSVGSLTGGTDTQYF. The whole variable domain, filled in from reference TRBV9 and TRBJ2-3, reads DSGVTQTPKHLITATGQRVTLRCSPRSGDLSVYWYQQSLDQGLQFLIQYYNGEERAKGNILERFSAQQFPDLHSELNLSSLELGDSALYFCASSVGSLTGGTDTQYFGPGTRLTVL.

This clonotype was detected only a few times. This sequence joins TRBV9 and TRBJ2-1; D is unresolved. Deletions cut 1 base from V and 4 bases from J, with 6 bases between. The CDR3 is 13 residues long. CDR1 and CDR2 from the germline V gene are SGDLS and YYNGEE. Here the CDR3 reads CASSVTGYNEQFF. CDR3 in DNA: TGTGCCAGCAGCGTAACGGGTTACAATGAGCAGTTCTTC.

This clonotype was detected only a few times. Here the CDR3 reads CASQGRSKFF. The CDR3 DNA is TGTGCCAGCCAGGGACGAAGTAAGTTCTTC. The V gene is TRBV6-5, the J gene TRBJ2-1; D possibly uses TRBD1 or TRBD2 (5 bases each). The V gene lost 8 bases and the J gene lost 14 bases, with 13 bases spanning the gap. Germline V lookup: CDR1 MNHEY, CDR2 SVGAGI. The CDR3 totals 10 residues.

The gene calls are TRBV9 and TRBJ2-2; TRBD2 aligns across 12 bases. In germline, CDR1 is SGDLS, CDR2 YYNGEE. This CDR3 region has 18 residues. J gave up 7 bases and V 1 base, and 11 bases lay outside the gene matches. The CDR3 nucleotides are TGTGCCAGCAGCGTACTAGCGGGAGGGAACCCCACCAACGGGGAGCTGTTTTTT. As protein: CASSVLAGGNPTNGELFF.

The V gene is TRBV4-1, the J gene TRBJ2-1, with no clear D. V was shortened by 2 bases and J by 8 bases, with 10 bases between the two germline ends. The CDR3 is made up of 13 amino acids. Germline loops: CDR1 MGHRA, CDR2 YSYEKL. CDR3 region: CASSQQLDDEQFF. CDR3 DNA: TGCGCCAGCAGCCAACAGTTAGATGATGAGCAGTTCTTC.

The chain couples TRBV27 to TRBJ2-1; no clear D. Germline lookup yields CDR1 MNHEY and CDR2 SMNVEV (reference sequence). The CDR3 covers 16 residues. Deletions cut 3 bases from V and 4 bases from J, with 16 bases between. The CDR3 reads CASSLVGVIRYNEQFF. In nucleotides, the CDR3 is TGTGCCAGCAGTTTGGTTGGGGTGATACGATACAATGAGCAGTTCTTC.

This clonotype was recorded only once. The V and J genes are TRBV27 and TRBJ2-3; 7 bases line up with TRBD2. Per the germline V gene, CDR1 is MNHEY and CDR2 is SMNVEV (reference sequence). V was clipped by 3 bases and J by 0 bases; unmatched bases: 9. The CDR3 extends over 17 amino acids. CDR3: CASSFLTSGDSTDTQYF. In DNA form, the CDR3 reads TGTGCCAGCAGTTTTCTTACCAGCGGGGATAGCACAGATACGCAGTATTTT.

This clonotype was detected a few times. The chain combines TRBV6-4 with TRBJ2-7; D is ambiguous. Per the germline V gene, CDR1 is MRHNA and CDR2 is SNTAGT. V was trimmed by 4 bases and J by 2 bases, leaving 12 bases between them. The CDR3 sequence is 14 residues long. DNA of the CDR3: TGTGCCAGCAGTGGCCGAAGATTCCCCTACGAGCAGTACTTC. It translates to CASSGRRFPYEQYF.

This clonotype was observed a handful of times. The chain employs TRBV5-1 and TRBJ2-1; 10 positions agree with TRBD2. CDR3 length: 17 amino acids. Trimming cost V 2 bases and J 4 bases; bases outside gene matches: 9. CDR1 and CDR2 (germline): SGHRS, YFSETQ. The CDR3 spells CASSFVGLAGVYNEQFF. The DNA of the CDR3 is TGCGCCAGCAGCTTTGTGGGCCTAGCGGGGGTGTACAATGAGCAGTTCTTC.